Presented here are 6 T cell receptor beta chains from one specimen sequenced in a study of OX40 agonist ivuxolimab in advanced cancers. TCRdb keeps only in-frame clones here, not all; method: immunoSEQ multiplex PCR. The table records 65,000 to 85,000 clones, more than 70% of them present only once. The sample here was CD4+ or CD8+ T cells sorted from blood, taken in a trial of the OX40 agonist ivuxolimab. Receptors originate from an adult with an advanced solid tumor such as melanoma, head and neck, liver or kidney cancer.

In DNA, the CDR3 is TGTGCCAGCAGCTACCACAGGGACATTTACGAGCAGTACTTC. Its translation: CASSYHRDIYEQYF. This chain links TRBV16 with TRBJ2-7, with D possibly being TRBD1 (6 bases). Germline V lookup: CDR1 KGHSY, CDR2 FQNENV. This CDR3 region has 14 residues. Trimming took 5 bases from V and 4 from J, leaving 15 bases between them.

This clone has a handful of counts. The V and J genes are TRBV4-1 and TRBJ2-2; TRBD1 agrees at 7 bases. CDR1 MGHRA and CDR2 YSYEKL come from the germline V gene. J lost 1 base, V lost 6 bases, and 5 bases had no gene match. The CDR3 has 15 residues. The CDR3: CASRRQGGNTGELFF. For the CDR3, the DNA is TGCGCCAGCAGACGACAGGGTGGGAACACCGGGGAGCTGTTTTTT.

The rearrangement links TRBV10-3 to TRBJ1-2; weak D call: TRBD1 (5 bases). V lost 2 bases and J 6 bases, leaving 13 bases between the germline ends. Germline-derived CDR1 and CDR2 are ENHRY and SYGVKD. The CDR3 covers 14 residues. The CDR3 is CAISEVGGNDGYTF. The CDR3 DNA reads as TGTGCCATCAGTGAGGTCGGGGGAAACGATGGCTACACCTTC.

V gene TRBV7-8 combines with J gene TRBJ1-2; weak D call: TRBD1 (5 bases). The V gene lost 5 bases and the J gene lost 8 bases, with 18 bases spanning the gap. The germline CDR1 and CDR2 sequences are SGHVS and FQNEAQ. The CDR3 is made up of 14 amino acids. The CDR3 bases are TGTGCCAGCAGCCGAGGGGAAGGGATCGGAGGCTACACCTTC. It is translated as CASSRGEGIGGYTF.

This chain connects TRBV2 to TRBJ2-2; D is undetermined. Germline V gives CDR1 SNHLY, CDR2 FYNNEI. The CDR3 has 12 residues. Between the trimmed V and J ends, which lost 1 base and 7 bases, there was a span of 4 bases. CDR3 sequence (DNA): TGTGCCAGCAGTGAAGAGGTCGGGGAGCTGTTTTTT. It is translated as CASSEEVGELFF.

This chain connects TRBV7-2 to TRBJ2-1; D possibly corresponds to TRBD2 (5 bases). Trimming cost V 5 bases and J 2 bases, with 16 bases left between them. Germline assignment: CDR1 SGHTA and CDR2 FQGNSA. The CDR3 loop spans 16 amino acids. The CDR3 DNA is TGTGCCAGCAGCGGAGGAAGCGGAGAAACCTACAATGAGCAGTTCTTC. Its protein product is CASSGGSGETYNEQFF.